One TCR beta chain is described in this entry. The data stem from a study of shared clonotypes between healthy human individuals. The repertoire was sequenced with immunoSEQ multiplex PCR; TCRdb's copy has only in-frame clones and lacks some. The sample consists of some 2 million clones, 85% to 95% of them appearing once. Specimen: naive CD4+ T cells sorted from blood. Subset meaning: CD45RA+ positively selected. The origin of this receptor is a man aged 18 to 30 in good health.

CDR3 sequence reads: CASSLGQGANTGELFF. CDR3 sequence (DNA): TGTGCCAGCAGCTTAGGACAGGGGGCAAACACCGGGGAGCTGTTTTTT. The chain carries TRBV7-8 and TRBJ2-2, with TRBD1 matching 10 bases. Germline CDR1 SGHVS, CDR2 FQNEAQ. The CDR3 runs 16 residues. V shed 1 base and J 2 bases; nucleotides not matched to a gene: 1.